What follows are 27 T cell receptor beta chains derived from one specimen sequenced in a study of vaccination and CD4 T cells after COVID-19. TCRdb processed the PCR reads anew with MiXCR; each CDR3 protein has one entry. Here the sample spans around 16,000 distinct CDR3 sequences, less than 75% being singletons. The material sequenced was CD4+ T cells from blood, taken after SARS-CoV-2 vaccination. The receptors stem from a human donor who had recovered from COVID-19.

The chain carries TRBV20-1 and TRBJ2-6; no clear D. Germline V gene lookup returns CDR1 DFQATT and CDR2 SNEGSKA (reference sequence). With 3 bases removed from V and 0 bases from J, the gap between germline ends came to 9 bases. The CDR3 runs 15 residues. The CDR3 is CSASRSNSGANVLTF. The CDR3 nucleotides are TGCAGTGCTAGCCGGTCTAACTCTGGGGCCAACGTCCTGACTTTC.

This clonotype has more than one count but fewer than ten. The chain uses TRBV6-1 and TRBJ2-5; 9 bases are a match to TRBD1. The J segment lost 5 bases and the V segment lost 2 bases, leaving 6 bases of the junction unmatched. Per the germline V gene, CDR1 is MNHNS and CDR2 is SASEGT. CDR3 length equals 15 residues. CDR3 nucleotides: TGTGCCAGCAGTGAACAAGGGGACAGGGTTGAGACCCAGTACTTC. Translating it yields CASSEQGDRVETQYF.

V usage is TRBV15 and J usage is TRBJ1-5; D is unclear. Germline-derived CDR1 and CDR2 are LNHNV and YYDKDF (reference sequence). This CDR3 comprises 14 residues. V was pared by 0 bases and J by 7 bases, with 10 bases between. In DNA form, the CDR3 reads TGTGCCACCAGCAGAGATATGGTGGGCCAGCCCCAGCATTTT. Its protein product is CATSRDMVGQPQHF.

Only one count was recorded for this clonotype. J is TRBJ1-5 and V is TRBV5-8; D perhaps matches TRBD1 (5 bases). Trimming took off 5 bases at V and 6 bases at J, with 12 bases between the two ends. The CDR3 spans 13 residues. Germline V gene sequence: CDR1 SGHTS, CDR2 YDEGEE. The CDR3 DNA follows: TGTGCCAGCAGGAACCAGGGTGTTCAGCCCCAGCATTTT. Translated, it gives CASRNQGVQPQHF.

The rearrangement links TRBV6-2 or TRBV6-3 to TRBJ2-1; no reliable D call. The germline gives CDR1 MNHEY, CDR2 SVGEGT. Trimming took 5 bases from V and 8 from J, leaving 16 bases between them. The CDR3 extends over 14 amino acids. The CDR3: CASSRASGYHEQFF. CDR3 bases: TGTGCCAGCAGTCGAGCGTCTGGATACCATGAGCAGTTCTTC.

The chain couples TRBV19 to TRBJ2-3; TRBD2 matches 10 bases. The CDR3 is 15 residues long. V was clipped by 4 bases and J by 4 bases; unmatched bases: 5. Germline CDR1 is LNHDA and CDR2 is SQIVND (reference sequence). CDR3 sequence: CASSNSGRAPDTQYF. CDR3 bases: TGTGCCAGTAGTAACAGCGGGAGGGCCCCAGATACGCAGTATTTT. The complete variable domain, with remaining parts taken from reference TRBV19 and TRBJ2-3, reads DGGITQSPKYLFRKEGQNVTLSCEQNLNHDAMYWYRQDPGQGLRLIYYSQIVNDFQKGDIAEGYSVSREKKESFPLTVTSAQKNPTAFYLCASSNSGRAPDTQYFGPGTRLTVL.

In nucleotides, the CDR3 is TGTGCCAGCAGCTTAGCGGTAGGAGGAGATACGCAGTATTTT. Translated, it gives CASSLAVGGDTQYF. V is TRBV7-9 and J is TRBJ2-3, with D possibly matching TRBD2 (5 bases). Germline values: CDR1 SEHNR, CDR2 FQNEAQ (reference sequence). V was cut by 0 bases and J by 5 bases, with 9 bases left in between. The CDR3 is 14 residues long.

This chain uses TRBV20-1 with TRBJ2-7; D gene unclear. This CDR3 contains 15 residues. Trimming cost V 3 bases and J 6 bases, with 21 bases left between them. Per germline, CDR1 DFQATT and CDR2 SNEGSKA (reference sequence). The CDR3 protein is CSASPFNPQRSEQYF. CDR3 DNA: TGCAGTGCTAGCCCCTTTAACCCACAGAGGAGCGAGCAGTACTTC.

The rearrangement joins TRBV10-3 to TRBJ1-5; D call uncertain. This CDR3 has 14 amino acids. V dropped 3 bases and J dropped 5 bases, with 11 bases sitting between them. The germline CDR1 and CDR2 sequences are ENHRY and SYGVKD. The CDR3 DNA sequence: TGTGCCATCAGTGAAGGAGGGTTGGATCAGCCCCAGCATTTT. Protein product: CAISEGGLDQPQHF.

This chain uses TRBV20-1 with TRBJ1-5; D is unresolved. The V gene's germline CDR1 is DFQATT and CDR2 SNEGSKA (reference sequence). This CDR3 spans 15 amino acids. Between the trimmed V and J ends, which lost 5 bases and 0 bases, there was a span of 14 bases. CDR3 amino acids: CSALLPTDSNQPQHF. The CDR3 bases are TGCAGTGCTTTACTCCCAACGGATAGCAATCAGCCCCAGCATTTT.

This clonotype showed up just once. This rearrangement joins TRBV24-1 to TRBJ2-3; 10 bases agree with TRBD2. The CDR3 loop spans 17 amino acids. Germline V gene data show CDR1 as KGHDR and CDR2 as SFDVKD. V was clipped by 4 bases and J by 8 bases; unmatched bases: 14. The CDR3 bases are TGTGCCACCAGTGAGAAACGTGGGCTAGCGGGAGCTGGTACGCAGTATTTT. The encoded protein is CATSEKRGLAGAGTQYF.

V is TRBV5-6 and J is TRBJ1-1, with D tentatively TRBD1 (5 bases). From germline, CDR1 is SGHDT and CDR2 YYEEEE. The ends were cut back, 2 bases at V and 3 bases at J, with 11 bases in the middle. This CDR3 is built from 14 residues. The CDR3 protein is CASSFPGTDTEAFF. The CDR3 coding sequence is TGTGCCAGCAGCTTCCCGGGGACGGACACTGAAGCTTTCTTT.

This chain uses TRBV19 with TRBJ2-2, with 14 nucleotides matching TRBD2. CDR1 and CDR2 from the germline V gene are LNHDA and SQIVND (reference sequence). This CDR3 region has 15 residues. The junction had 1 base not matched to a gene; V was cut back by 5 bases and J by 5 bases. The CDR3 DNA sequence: TGTGCCAGTAGTGGGACTAGCGGGAGAACCGGGGAGCTGTTTTTT. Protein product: CASSGTSGRTGELFF.

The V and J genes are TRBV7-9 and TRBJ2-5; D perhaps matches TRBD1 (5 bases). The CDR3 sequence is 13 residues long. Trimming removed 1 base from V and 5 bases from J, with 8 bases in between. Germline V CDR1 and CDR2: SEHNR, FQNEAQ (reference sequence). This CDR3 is CASSLEGSETQYF. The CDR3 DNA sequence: TGTGCCAGCAGCTTAGAGGGGTCGGAGACCCAGTACTTC.

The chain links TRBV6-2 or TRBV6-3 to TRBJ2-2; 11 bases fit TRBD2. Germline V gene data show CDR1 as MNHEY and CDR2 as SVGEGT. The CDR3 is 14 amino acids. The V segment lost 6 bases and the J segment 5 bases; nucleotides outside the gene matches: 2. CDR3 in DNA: TGTGCCAGCAGGGGACTAGCGGTAACCGGGGAGCTGTTTTTT. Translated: CASRGLAVTGELFF.

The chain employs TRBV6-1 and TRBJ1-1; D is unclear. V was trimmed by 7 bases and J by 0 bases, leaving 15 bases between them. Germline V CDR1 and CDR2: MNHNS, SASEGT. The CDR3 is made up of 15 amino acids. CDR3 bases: TGTGCCAGCACGGAAGGGAGGGCGGTGAACACTGAAGCTTTCTTT. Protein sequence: CASTEGRAVNTEAFF.

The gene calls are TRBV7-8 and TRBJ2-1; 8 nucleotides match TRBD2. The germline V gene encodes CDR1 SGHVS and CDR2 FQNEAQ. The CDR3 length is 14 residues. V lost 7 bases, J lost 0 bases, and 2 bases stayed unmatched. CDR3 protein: CASTGRVSYNEQFF. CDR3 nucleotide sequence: TGTGCCAGCACCGGGAGGGTCTCCTACAATGAGCAGTTCTTC. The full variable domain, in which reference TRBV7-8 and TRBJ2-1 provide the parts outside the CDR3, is GAGVSQSPRYKVAKRGQDVALRCDPISGHVSLFWYQQALGQGPEFLTYFQNEAQLDKSGLPSDRFFAERPEGSVSTLKIQRTQQEDSAVYLCASTGRVSYNEQFFGPGTRLTVL.

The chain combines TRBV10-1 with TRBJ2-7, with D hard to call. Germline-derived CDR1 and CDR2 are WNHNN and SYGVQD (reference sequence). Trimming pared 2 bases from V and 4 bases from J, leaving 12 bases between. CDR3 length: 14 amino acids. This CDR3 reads CASSERHKRYEQYF. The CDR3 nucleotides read TGCGCCAGCAGTGAGAGACACAAGCGTTACGAGCAGTACTTC.

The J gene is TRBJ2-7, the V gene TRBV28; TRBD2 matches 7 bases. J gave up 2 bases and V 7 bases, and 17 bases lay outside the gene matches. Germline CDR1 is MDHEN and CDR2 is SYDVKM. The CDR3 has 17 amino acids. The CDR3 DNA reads TGTGCCAGCAAGTGGAACGGTGGGGTAGCGGGCACCTACGAGCAGTACTTC. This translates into CASKWNGGVAGTYEQYF.

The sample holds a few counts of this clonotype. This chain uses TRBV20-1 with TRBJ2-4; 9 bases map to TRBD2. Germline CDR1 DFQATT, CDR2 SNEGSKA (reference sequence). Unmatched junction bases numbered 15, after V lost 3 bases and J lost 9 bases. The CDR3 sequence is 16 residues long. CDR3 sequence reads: CSARVHAGGRVVIQYF. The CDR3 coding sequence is TGCAGTGCTAGGGTTCATGCGGGAGGGCGGGTTGTCATTCAGTACTTC.

CDR3 sequence reads: CASSATVNTGELFF. The CDR3 DNA reads TGTGCCAGCAGTGCGACTGTGAACACCGGGGAGCTGTTTTTT. This rearrangement joins TRBV2 to TRBJ2-2; no reliable D call. This CDR3 is 14 amino acids long. CDR1 and CDR2 (germline): SNHLY, FYNNEI. The ends were cut back, 4 bases at V and 1 base at J, with 7 bases in the middle.

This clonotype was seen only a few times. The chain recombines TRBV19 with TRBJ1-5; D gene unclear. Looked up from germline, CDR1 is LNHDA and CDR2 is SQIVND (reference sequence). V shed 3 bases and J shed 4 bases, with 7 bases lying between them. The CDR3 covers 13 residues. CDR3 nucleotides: TGTGCCAGTAGTATCGAGTCGAATCAGCCCCAGCATTTT. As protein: CASSIESNQPQHF.

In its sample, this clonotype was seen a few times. The CDR3 DNA sequence: TGCAGCCAAGACAGGGGGCAAGAGACCCAGTACTTC. It translates to CSQDRGQETQYF. This chain uses TRBV20-1 with TRBJ2-5; the match to TRBD1 covers 9 bases. Germline assignment: CDR1 DFQATT and CDR2 SNEGSKA (reference sequence). The CDR3 has 12 amino acids.

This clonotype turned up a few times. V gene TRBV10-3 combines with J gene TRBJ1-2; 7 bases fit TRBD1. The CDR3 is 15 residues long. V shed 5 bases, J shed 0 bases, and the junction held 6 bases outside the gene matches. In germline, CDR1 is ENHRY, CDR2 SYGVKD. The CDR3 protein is CAISPQGTANYGYTF. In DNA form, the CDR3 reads TGTGCCATCAGTCCACAGGGGACAGCTAACTATGGCTACACCTTC.

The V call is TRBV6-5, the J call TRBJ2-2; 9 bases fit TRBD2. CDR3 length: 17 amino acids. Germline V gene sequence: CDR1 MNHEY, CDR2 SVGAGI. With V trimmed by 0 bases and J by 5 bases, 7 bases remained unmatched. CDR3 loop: CASSYSVVAGDTGELFF. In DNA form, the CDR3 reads TGTGCCAGCAGTTACTCTGTGGTAGCGGGAGATACCGGGGAGCTGTTTTTT.

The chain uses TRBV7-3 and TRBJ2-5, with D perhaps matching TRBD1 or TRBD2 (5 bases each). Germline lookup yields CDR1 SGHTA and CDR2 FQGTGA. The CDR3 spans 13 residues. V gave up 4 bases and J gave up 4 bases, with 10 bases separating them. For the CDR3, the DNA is TGTGCCAGCAGCTCGGGACCCGCAGAGACCCAGTACTTC. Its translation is CASSSGPAETQYF.

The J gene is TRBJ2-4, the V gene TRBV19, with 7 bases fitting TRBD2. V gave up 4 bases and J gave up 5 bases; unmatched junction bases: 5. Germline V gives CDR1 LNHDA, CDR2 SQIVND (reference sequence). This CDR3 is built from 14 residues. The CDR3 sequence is CASSTRLAENIQYF. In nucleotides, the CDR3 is TGTGCCAGTAGTACTCGGCTAGCGGAAAACATTCAGTACTTC.